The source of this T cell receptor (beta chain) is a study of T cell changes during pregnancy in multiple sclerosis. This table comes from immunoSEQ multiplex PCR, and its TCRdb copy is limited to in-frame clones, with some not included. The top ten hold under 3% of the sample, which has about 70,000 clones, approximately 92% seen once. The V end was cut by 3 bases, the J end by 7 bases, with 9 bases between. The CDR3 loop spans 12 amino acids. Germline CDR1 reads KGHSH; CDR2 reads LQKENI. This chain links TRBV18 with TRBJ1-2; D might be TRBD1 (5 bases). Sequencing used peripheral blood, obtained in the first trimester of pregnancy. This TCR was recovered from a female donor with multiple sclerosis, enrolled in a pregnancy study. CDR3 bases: TGTGCCAGCTCACCTCGGGGGTTTGGCTACACCTTC. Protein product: CASSPRGFGYTF.